One and the same sample provided the 11 T cell receptor beta chains below, sequenced in a study of T-cell reconstitution after alpha-beta-depleted transplantation in children (dated by TCRdb to 2016 to 2018). Preparation of the library involved PCR. Instrument on record: Illumina HiSeq 2500. TCR library preparation used molecular barcoding, with unique molecular identifiers applied to normalize quantification of the TCRbeta repertoire. The raw public reads went through TCRdb reprocessing: fastp at Q25, MiXCR clone calling, in-frame beta chains kept. Entries are consolidated by CDR3 protein sequence, retaining the most common genes and DNA. For this sample there are fewer than 550,000 distinct CDR3 sequences; roughly 10% appear just once. Together, the top ten hold nearly 5.5% of the sample. Here the sequenced sample was PBMCs from the stem cell graft donor, taken from the stem cell graft. The origin of the receptors is a human donor who donated a stem cell graft to a child with acute myeloid leukemia.

This clonotype was picked up a small number of times. The rearrangement uses TRBV12-3 or TRBV12-4 and TRBJ1-4; unclear D gene. This CDR3 comprises 14 residues. Trimming cost V 4 bases and J 4 bases, with 10 bases left between them. The CDR3 DNA is TGTGCCAGCAGTTCCTCGGGCGGTAATGAAAAACTGTTTTTT. The encoded protein is CASSSSGGNEKLFF.

This clonotype was picked up a small number of times. The chain combines TRBV29-1 with TRBJ1-2, with D perhaps TRBD1 (5 bases). Trimming shortened V by 2 bases and J by 7 bases, and 17 bases separated the two germline ends. The length of the CDR3 is 14 residues. Germline CDR1 SQVTM, CDR2 ANQGSEA. The CDR3 spells CSVERQGGFRGYTF. The DNA for the CDR3 is TGCAGCGTTGAACGGCAGGGCGGGTTCCGTGGCTACACCTTC.

There are a few counts of this clonotype. This chain joins TRBV5-6 and TRBJ2-1, with 13 bases identical to TRBD2. The CDR3 contains 15 residues. CDR1 is SGHDT, CDR2 YYEEEE, per germline. Trimming took 4 bases from V and 11 from J; bases not matched to a gene: 9. The CDR3 here is CASSPTGTSGTKQFF. CDR3 nucleotide sequence: TGTGCCAGCAGCCCAACCGGGACTAGCGGGACAAAGCAGTTCTTC.

In this sample, this clonotype turned up a few times. This chain joins TRBV29-1 and TRBJ2-6; possibly TRBD2 for D (6 bases). V shed 7 bases and J shed 3 bases, with 7 bases lying between them. The CDR3 is 12 amino acids. CDR1 and CDR2 (germline): SQVTM, ANQGSEA. The DNA for the CDR3 is TGCAGCGCGGACTATGGGGCCAACGTCCTGACTTTC. Its protein product is CSADYGANVLTF.

This clonotype turned up a few times. The chain is built from TRBV20-1 and TRBJ2-3; the D gene is possibly TRBD2 (7 bases). The CDR3 is made up of 15 amino acids. CDR1 is DFQATT and CDR2 is SNEGSKA in the germline V gene (reference sequence). The ends were cut back, 6 bases at V and 0 bases at J, with 16 bases in the middle. CDR3 sequence (DNA): TGCAGTGCCAAGGGGAGGGGGGACAGCACAGATACGCAGTATTTT. This sequence encodes CSAKGRGDSTDTQYF.

This clonotype was seen more than once but under ten times. The rearrangement links TRBV28 to TRBJ1-2; D is uncertain. The V and J ends lost 4 bases and 4 bases respectively, with 13 bases between them. In germline, CDR1 is MDHEN, CDR2 SYDVKM. The CDR3 is 14 amino acids. This CDR3 reads CASSSMLASYGYTF. Written as DNA, the CDR3 is TGTGCCAGCAGTTCCATGCTGGCATCCTATGGCTACACCTTC.

This clonotype turned up a few times. This chain links TRBV6-1 with TRBJ1-5, with 7 bases identical to TRBD1. CDR3 size: 15 residues. Germline V CDR1 and CDR2: MNHNS, SASEGT. V lost 6 bases, J lost 2 bases, and 7 bases stayed unmatched. CDR3 in DNA: TGTGCCAGCAGCGTACAGGGGCTCGGCAATCAGCCCCAGCATTTT. It is translated as CASSVQGLGNQPQHF.

The chain couples TRBV6-5 to TRBJ2-1, with a possible D match to TRBD1 (6 bases). Germline loops: CDR1 MNHEY, CDR2 SVGAGI. The CDR3 has 13 residues. Trimming removed 2 bases at V and 5 bases at J, with 7 bases between. The CDR3 region is CASSYGQHNEQFF. CDR3 nucleotides: TGTGCCAGCAGTTACGGACAGCACAATGAGCAGTTCTTC.

The sample holds a few counts of this clonotype. V is TRBV20-1 and J is TRBJ1-4, with TRBD1 identical over 9 bases. Trimming removed 5 bases from V and 3 bases from J; junction bases left unmatched: 4. The CDR3 spans 14 residues. Germline V gene data show CDR1 as DFQATT and CDR2 as SNEGSKA (reference sequence). The CDR3 region has the DNA TGCAGTGCTTCGACAGGGGGTGCTAATGAAAAACTGTTTTTT. Protein sequence: CSASTGGANEKLFF.

The sample holds a few counts of this clonotype. The CDR3 sequence: CSARGLGGRAGNEQFF. CDR3 DNA sequence: TGCAGTGCTAGAGGTCTTGGCGGGAGGGCCGGTAATGAGCAGTTCTTC. The V gene is TRBV20-1, the J gene TRBJ2-1; 9 bases line up with TRBD2. The V segment lost 1 base and the J segment 7 bases; nucleotides outside the gene matches: 11. From germline, CDR1 is DFQATT and CDR2 SNEGSKA (reference sequence). The CDR3 runs 16 residues.

The rearrangement links TRBV20-1 to TRBJ2-2; D uncertain. The V gene's germline CDR1 is DFQATT and CDR2 SNEGSKA (reference sequence). CDR3 size: 13 residues. Trimming took 2 bases from V and 7 from J, leaving 11 bases between them. Written as DNA, the CDR3 is TGCAGTGCTAGAAAGGACGTTGGCGGGGAGCTGTTTTTT. Translated, it gives CSARKDVGGELFF.